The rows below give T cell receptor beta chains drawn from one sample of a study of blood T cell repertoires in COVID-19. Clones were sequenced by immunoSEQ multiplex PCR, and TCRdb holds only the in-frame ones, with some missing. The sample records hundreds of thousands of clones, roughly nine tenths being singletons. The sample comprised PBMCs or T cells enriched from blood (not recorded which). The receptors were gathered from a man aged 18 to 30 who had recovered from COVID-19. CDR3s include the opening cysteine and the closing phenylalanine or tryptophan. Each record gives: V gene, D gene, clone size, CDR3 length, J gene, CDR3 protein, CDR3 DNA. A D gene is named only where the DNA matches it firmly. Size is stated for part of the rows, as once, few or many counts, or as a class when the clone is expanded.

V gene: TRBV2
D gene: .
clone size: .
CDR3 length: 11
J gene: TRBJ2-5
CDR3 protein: CASEYQETQYF
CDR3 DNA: TGTGCCAGCGAGTACCAAGAGACCCAGTACTTC

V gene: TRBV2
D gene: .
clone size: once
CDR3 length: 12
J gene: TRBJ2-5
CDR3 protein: CASMEGKETQYF
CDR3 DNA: TGTGCCAGCATGGAGGGGAAAGAGACCCAGTACTTC

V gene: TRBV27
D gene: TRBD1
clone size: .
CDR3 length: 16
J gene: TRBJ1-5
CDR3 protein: CASRTYLGQNNQPQHF
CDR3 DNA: TGTGCCAGCAGGACATATCTGGGACAGAACAATCAGCCCCAGCATTTT

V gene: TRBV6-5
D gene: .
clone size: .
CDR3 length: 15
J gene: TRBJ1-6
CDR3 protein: CASQAKENYNSPLHF
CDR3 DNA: TGTGCCAGCCAGGCGAAGGAAAACTATAATTCACCCCTCCACTTT

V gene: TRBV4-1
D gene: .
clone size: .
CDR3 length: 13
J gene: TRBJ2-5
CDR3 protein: CASSRAGRETQYF
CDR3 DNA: TGCGCCAGCAGCCGGGCAGGGCGAGAGACCCAGTACTTC

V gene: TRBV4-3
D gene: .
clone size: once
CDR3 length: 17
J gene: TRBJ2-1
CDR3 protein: CASSQDGFGNSYNEQFF
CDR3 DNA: TGCGCCAGCAGCCAAGACGGGTTCGGAAACTCCTACAATGAGCAGTTCTTC

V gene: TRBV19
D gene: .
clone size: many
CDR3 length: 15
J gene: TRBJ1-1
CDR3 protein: CASSIGQAPGLMAFF
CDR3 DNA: TGTGCCAGTAGTATTGGGCAGGCCCCTGGATTGATGGCTTTCTTT

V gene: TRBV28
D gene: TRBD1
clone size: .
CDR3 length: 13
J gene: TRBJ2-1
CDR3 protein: CASRHRGRNEQFF
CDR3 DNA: TGTGCCAGCAGGCACAGGGGGCGTAATGAGCAGTTCTTC

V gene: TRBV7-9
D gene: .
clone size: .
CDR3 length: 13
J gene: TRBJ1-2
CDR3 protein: CASSLEGSGGYTF
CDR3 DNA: TGTGCCAGCAGCTTAGAAGGCAGCGGCGGCTACACCTTC

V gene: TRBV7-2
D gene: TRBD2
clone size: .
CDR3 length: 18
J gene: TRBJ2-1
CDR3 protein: CASSSNSGTSGSYNEQFF
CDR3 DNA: TGTGCCAGCAGCTCGAATTCCGGGACTAGCGGGTCCTACAATGAGCAGTTCTTC

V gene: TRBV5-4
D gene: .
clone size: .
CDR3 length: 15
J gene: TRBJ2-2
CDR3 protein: CASSPFRGVDGELFF
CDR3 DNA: TGTGCCAGCAGCCCTTTTCGGGGAGTCGATGGGGAGCTGTTTTTT

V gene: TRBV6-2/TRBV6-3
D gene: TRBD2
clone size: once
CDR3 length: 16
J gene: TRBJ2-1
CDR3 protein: CASSNPAGGVRNEQFF
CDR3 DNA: TGTGCCAGCAGTAACCCAGCGGGAGGCGTACGGAATGAGCAGTTCTTC

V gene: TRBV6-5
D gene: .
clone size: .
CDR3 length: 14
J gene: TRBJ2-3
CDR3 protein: CASSHLQGSDTQYF
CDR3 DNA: TGTGCCAGCAGTCACCTACAGGGTTCAGATACGCAGTATTTT

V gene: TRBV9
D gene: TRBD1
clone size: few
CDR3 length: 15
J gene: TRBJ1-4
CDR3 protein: CASSVEEGADEKLFF
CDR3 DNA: TGTGCCAGCAGCGTAGAAGAGGGGGCTGATGAAAAACTGTTTTTT

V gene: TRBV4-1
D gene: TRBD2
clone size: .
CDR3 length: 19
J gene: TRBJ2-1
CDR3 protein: CASSRSGGLILSSYNEQFF
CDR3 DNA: TGCGCCAGCAGCCGTAGCGGGGGGCTAATTCTCAGCTCCTACAATGAGCAGTTCTTC

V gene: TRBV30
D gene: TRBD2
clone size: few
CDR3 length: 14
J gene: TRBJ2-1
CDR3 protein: CAWSEASGSYEQFF
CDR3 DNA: TGTGCCTGGAGTGAGGCTAGCGGGAGCTATGAGCAGTTCTTC

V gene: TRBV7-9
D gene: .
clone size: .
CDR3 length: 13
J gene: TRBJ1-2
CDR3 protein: CASSLGEGWTHTF
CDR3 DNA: TGTGCCAGCAGCTTAGGGGAGGGGTGGACCCACACCTTC

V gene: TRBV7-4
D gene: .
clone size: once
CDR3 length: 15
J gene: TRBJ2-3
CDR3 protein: CASSLSQPYTDTQYF
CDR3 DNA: TGTGCCAGCAGCCTCTCCCAACCCTACACAGATACGCAGTATTTT

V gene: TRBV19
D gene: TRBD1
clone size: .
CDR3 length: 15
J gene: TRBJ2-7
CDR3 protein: CASSQIGQGDYEQYF
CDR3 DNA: TGTGCCAGTAGTCAGATCGGACAGGGAGATTACGAGCAGTACTTC

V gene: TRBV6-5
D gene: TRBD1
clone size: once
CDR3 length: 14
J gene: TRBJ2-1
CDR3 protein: CASSPGQGYNEQFF
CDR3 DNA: TGTGCCAGCAGCCCAGGACAGGGGTACAATGAGCAGTTCTTC

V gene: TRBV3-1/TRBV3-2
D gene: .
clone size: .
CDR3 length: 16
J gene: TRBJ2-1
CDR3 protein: CASSPPGHKVVDEQFF
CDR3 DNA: TGTGCCAGCAGCCCACCGGGACATAAAGTCGTTGATGAGCAGTTCTTC

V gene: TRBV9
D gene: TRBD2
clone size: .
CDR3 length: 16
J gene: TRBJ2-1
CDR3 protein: CASSVESGNVVDEQFF
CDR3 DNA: TGTGCCAGCAGCGTAGAGAGCGGGAACGTTGTCGATGAGCAGTTCTTC

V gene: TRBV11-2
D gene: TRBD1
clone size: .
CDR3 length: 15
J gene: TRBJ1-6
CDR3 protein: CASSPGGTGRSPLHF
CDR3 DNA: TGTGCCAGCAGCCCCGGAGGGACAGGACGTTCACCCCTCCACTTT

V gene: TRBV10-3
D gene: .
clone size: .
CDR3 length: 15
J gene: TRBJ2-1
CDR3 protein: CAISGGAGPNMGQFF
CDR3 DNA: TGTGCCATCAGTGGCGGGGCAGGGCCGAACATGGGGCAGTTCTTC

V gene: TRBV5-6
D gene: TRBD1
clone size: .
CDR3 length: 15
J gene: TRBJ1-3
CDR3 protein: CASSLDRVSGNTIYF
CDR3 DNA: TGTGCCAGCAGCTTAGACAGGGTTTCTGGAAACACCATATATTTT

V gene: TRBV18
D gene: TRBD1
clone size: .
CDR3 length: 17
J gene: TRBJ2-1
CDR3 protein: CASSNQGAAGPNNEQFF
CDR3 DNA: TGTGCCAGCTCGAATCAGGGGGCTGCTGGGCCGAACAATGAGCAGTTCTTC

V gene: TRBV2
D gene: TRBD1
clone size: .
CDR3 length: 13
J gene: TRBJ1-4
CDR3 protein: CASIVGQGEKLFF
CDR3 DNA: TGTGCCAGCATTGTGGGACAGGGGGAAAAACTGTTTTTT

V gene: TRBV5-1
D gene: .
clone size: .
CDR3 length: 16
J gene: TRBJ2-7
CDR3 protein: CASSQQRGSGTYEQYF
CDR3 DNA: TGCGCCAGCAGCCAACAACGGGGTAGCGGAACCTACGAGCAGTACTTC